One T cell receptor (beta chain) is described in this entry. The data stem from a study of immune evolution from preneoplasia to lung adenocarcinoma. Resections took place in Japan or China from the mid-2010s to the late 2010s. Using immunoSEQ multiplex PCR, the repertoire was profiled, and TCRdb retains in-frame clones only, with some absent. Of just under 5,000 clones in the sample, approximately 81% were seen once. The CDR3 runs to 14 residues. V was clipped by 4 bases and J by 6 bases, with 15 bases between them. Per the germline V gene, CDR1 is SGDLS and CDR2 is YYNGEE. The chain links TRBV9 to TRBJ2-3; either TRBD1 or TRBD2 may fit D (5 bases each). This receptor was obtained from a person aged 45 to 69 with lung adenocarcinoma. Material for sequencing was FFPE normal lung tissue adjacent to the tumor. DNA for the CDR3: TGTGCCAGCAGCCCGGGTGGGGGTATGGATACGCAGTATTTT. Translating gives CASSPGGGMDTQYF. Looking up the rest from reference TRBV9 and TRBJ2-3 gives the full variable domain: DSGVTQTPKHLITATGQRVTLRCSPRSGDLSVYWYQQSLDQGLQFLIQYYNGEERAKGNILERFSAQQFPDLHSELNLSSLELGDSALYFCASSPGGGMDTQYFGPGTRLTVL.